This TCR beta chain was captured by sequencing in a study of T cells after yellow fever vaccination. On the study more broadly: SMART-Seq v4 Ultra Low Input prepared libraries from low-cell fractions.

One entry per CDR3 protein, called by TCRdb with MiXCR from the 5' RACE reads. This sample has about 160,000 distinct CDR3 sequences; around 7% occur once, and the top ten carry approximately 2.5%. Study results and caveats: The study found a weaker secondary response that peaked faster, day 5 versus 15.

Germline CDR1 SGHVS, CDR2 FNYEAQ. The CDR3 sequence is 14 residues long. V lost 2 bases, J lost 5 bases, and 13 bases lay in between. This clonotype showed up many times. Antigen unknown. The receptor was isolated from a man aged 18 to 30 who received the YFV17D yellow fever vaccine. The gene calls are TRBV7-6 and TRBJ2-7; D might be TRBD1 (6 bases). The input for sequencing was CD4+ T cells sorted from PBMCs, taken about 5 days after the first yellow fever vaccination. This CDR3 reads CASSLNTGSHEQYF. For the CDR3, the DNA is TGTGCCAGCAGCTTAAATACAGGGTCCCACGAGCAGTACTTC.